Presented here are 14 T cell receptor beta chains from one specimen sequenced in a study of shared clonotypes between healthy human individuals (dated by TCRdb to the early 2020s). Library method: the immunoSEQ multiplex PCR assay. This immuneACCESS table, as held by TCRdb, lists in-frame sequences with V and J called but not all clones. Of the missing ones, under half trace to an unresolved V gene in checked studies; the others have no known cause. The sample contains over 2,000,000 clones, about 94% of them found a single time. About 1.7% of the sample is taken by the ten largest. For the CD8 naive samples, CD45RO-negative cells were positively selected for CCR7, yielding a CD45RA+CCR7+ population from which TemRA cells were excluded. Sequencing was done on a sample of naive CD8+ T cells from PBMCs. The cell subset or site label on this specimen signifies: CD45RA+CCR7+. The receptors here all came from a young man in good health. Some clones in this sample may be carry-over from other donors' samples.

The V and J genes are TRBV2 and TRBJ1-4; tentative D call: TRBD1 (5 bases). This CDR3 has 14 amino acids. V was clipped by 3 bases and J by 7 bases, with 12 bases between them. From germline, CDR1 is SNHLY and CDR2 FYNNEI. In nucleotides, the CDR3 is TGTGCCAGCAGTGACGGGGCAACGGCTGAAAAACTGTTTTTT. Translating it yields CASSDGATAEKLFF.

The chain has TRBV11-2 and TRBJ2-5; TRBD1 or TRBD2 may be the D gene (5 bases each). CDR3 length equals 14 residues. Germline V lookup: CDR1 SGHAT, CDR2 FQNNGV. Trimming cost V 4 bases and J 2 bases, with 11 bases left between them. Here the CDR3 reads CASSSWDRQETQYF. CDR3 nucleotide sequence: TGTGCCAGCAGCTCCTGGGACCGACAAGAGACCCAGTACTTC.

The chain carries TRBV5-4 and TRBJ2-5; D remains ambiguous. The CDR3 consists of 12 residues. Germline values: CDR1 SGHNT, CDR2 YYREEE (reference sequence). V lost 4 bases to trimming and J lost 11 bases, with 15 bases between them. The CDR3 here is CASSRTSGEQYF. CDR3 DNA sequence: TGTGCCAGCAGCCGAACTTCGGGTGAGCAGTACTTC.

DNA for the CDR3: TGTGCCAGCAGTTTTGAGGGAAATTTGGACACAGATACGCAGTATTTT. It specifies CASSFEGNLDTDTQYF. The rearrangement links TRBV28 to TRBJ2-3; weak D call: TRBD2 (5 bases). The CDR3 spans 16 residues. Germline CDR1 and CDR2: MDHEN and SYDVKM. Trimming left V 3 bases short and J 2 bases short, with 15 bases between.

The CDR3 region is CAARGGTNNSPLHF. The CDR3 nucleotides read TGTGCCGCCCGGGGGGGGACCAATAATTCACCCCTCCACTTT. The chain uses TRBV6-5 and TRBJ1-6, with TRBD1 as a possible D gene (5 bases). The ends were cut back, 11 bases at V and 5 bases at J, with 16 bases in the middle. There are 14 residues in the CDR3. Germline values: CDR1 MNHEY, CDR2 SVGAGI.

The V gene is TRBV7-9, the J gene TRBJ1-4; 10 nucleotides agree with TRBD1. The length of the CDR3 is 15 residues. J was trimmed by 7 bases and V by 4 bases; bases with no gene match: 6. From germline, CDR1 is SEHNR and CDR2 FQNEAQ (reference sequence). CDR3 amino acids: CASSSRDRGGEKLFF. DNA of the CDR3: TGTGCCAGCAGCTCTCGGGACAGGGGCGGTGAAAAACTGTTTTTT.

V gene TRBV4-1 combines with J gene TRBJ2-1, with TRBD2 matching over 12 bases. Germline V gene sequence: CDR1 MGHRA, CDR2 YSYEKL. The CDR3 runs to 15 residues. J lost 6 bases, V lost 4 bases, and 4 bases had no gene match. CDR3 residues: CASSLLAGGPNEQFF. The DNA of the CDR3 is TGCGCCAGCAGCCTACTAGCGGGAGGCCCCAATGAGCAGTTCTTC.

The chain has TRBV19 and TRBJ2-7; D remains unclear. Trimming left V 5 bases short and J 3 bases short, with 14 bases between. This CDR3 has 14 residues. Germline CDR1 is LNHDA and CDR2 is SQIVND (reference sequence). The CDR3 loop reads CASSPRPDNYEQYF. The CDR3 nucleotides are TGTGCCAGTAGTCCCCGACCAGATAACTACGAGCAGTACTTC.

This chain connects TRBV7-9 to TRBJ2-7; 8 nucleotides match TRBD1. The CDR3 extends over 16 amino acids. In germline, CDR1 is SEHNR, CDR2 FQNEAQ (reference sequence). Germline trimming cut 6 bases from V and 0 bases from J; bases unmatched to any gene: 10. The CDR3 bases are TGTGCCAGCAGGACAGCAAGCGGACAGGGCTCCTACGAGCAGTACTTC. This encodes CASRTASGQGSYEQYF. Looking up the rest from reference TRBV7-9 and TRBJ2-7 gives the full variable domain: DTGVSQNPRHKITKRGQNVTFRCDPISEHNRLYWYRQTLGQGPEFLTYFQNEAQLEKSRLLSDRFSAERPKGSFSTLEIQRTEQGDSAMYLCASRTASGQGSYEQYFGPGTRLTVT.

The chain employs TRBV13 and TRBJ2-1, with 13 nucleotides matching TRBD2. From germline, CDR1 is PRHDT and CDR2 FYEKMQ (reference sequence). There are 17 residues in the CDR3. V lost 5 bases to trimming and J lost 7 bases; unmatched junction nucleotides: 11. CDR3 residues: CASSPPAPGLAGNEQFF. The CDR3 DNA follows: TGTGCCAGCAGCCCCCCCGCCCCGGGACTAGCGGGAAATGAGCAGTTCTTC.

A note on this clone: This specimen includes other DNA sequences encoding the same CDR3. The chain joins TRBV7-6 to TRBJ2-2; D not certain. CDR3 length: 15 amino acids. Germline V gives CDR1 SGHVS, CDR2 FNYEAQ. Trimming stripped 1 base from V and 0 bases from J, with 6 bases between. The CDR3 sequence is CASSLGTANTGELFF. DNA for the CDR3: TGTGCCAGCAGCTTAGGGACGGCGAACACCGGGGAGCTGTTTTTT.

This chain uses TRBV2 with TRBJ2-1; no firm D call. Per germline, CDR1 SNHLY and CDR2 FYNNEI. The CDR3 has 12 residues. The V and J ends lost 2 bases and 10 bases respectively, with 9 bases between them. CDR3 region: CASSESINEQFF. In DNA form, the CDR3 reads TGTGCCAGCAGTGAATCAATCAACGAGCAGTTCTTC.

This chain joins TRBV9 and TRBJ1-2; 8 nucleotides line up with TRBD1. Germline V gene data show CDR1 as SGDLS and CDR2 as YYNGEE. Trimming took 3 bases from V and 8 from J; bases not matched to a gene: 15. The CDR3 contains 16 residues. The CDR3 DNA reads TGTGCCAGCAGCGGAAACCGGGACAGGCCCGAGGGGGGCTACACCTTC. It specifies CASSGNRDRPEGGYTF.

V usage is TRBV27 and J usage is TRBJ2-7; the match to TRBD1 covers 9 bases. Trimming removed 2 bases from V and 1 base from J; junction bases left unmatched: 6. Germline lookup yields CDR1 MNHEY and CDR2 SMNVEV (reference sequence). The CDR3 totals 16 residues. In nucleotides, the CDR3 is TGTGCCAGCAGTTTAGGCCGCGGGACAGGGTCCTACGAGCAGTACTTC. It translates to CASSLGRGTGSYEQYF.